These T cell receptor beta chains were read from a single sample in a study of cytomegalovirus exposure and HLA in healthy donors. Measured with immunoSEQ multiplex PCR; TCRdb has only the in-frame clones, and not every one. The table includes 100,000 or so clones, approximately 84% detected once. The sequenced sample consisted of PBMCs. These receptor sequences come from a man between 18 and 35 years old in good health and CMV-seronegative. Both conserved end residues are part of each CDR3. The order of the fields is V gene, J gene, clone size, D gene, CDR3 protein, CDR3 DNA. D genes are given only for firm matches. Some rows have no size entry. The others give once, few or many, or a class for an expanded clone.

TRBV5-1	TRBJ2-3	NA	TRBD2	CASSLGASGSTDTQYF	TGCGCCAGCAGCTTGGGGGCTAGCGGAAGCACAGATACGCAGTATTTT
TRBV27	TRBJ1-3	NA	NA	CASRPRGAGNTIYF	TGTGCCAGCAGACCCCGGGGGGCTGGAAACACCATATATTTT
TRBV19	TRBJ2-7	NA	TRBD2	CASSQAGGPTEQYF	TGTGCCAGTAGTCAAGCGGGAGGCCCCACCGAGCAGTACTTC
TRBV5-1	TRBJ2-1	NA	NA	CASSLNQEQFF	TGCGCCAGCAGCTTGAACCAGGAGCAGTTCTTC
TRBV7-8	TRBJ1-2	NA	NA	CASSPNWAYLNYGYTF	TGTGCCAGCAGCCCGAATTGGGCGTATCTGAACTATGGCTACACCTTC
TRBV5-6	TRBJ2-7	NA	NA	CASSGPRISSYEQYF	TGTGCCAGCAGCGGGCCTCGAATTAGCTCCTACGAGCAGTACTTC
TRBV7-3	TRBJ2-2	NA	NA	CASSLKAGNTGELFF	TGTGCCAGCAGCTTAAAGGCAGGGAACACCGGGGAGCTGTTTTTT
TRBV25-1	TRBJ2-2	NA	TRBD1	CASMYPGTGYGTGELFF	TGTGCCAGCATGTATCCCGGGACAGGGTATGGCACCGGGGAGCTGTTTTTT
TRBV7-9	TRBJ2-7	NA	NA	CASSLGDFSYEQYF	TGTGCCAGCAGCTTAGGAGATTTCTCCTACGAGCAGTACTTC
TRBV19	TRBJ1-5	NA	TRBD1	CASKRGQGYQPQHF	TGTGCCAGTAAACGGGGACAGGGTTATCAGCCCCAGCATTTT
TRBV4-1	TRBJ2-5	NA	NA	CASSQGLGTTETQYF	TGCGCCAGCAGCCAGGGCCTCGGGACAACAGAGACCCAGTACTTC
TRBV11-2	TRBJ1-1	NA	NA	CASSIQGNTEAFF	TGTGCCAGCAGTATACAGGGGAACACTGAAGCTTTCTTT
TRBV7-2	TRBJ2-7	NA	NA	CASSLMGDYGEQYF	TGTGCCAGCAGCTTAATGGGAGACTACGGAGAGCAGTACTTC
TRBV11-1	TRBJ2-1	NA	TRBD1	CASNPLRGLSYNEQFF	TGTGCCAGCAACCCCTTAAGGGGGCTATCCTACAATGAGCAGTTCTTC
TRBV6-5	TRBJ1-2	once	TRBD1	CASSAGTGRYGYTF	TGTGCCAGCAGCGCCGGGACAGGACGCTATGGCTACACCTTC
TRBV7-2	TRBJ2-7	NA	TRBD1	CASSLGQGAYEQYF	TGTGCCAGCAGCTTAGGCCAGGGGGCCTACGAGCAGTACTTC
TRBV25-1	TRBJ2-1	NA	TRBD2	CASSEFKGGRAGNEQFF	TGTGCCAGCAGTGAATTTAAGGGCGGGAGGGCCGGCAATGAGCAGTTCTTC
TRBV5-1	TRBJ2-7	NA	NA	CASSGGQAPYEQYF	TGCGCCAGCAGCGGAGGGCAGGCCCCCTACGAGCAGTACTTC
TRBV9	TRBJ2-3	NA	NA	CASTAESTDTQYF	TGTGCCAGCACTGCGGAAAGCACAGATACGCAGTATTTT
TRBV7-2	TRBJ2-7	NA	NA	CASKPGVPGDYEQYF	TGTGCCAGCAAACCTGGGGTCCCGGGGGATTACGAGCAGTACTTC
TRBV9	TRBJ2-7	NA	NA	CASSVGTGAYEQYF	TGTGCCAGCAGCGTAGGGACGGGAGCCTACGAGCAGTACTTC
TRBV15	TRBJ1-2	NA	TRBD1	CATSSENRGLDWSYGYTF	TGTGCCACCAGCAGTGAAAACAGGGGGCTCGATTGGAGCTATGGCTACACCTTC
TRBV6-6	TRBJ2-7	NA	NA	CASSAPDEQYF	TGTGCCAGCAGCGCCCCGGACGAGCAGTACTTC
TRBV7-2	TRBJ2-2	once	TRBD2	CASSLAPGLAGAGELFF	TGTGCCAGCAGCTTAGCTCCAGGACTAGCGGGAGCGGGGGAGCTGTTTTTT
TRBV29-1	TRBJ1-2	once	NA	CSVGPDSSINYGYTF	TGCAGCGTTGGTCCGGACAGCTCCATTAACTATGGCTACACCTTC
TRBV14	TRBJ2-7	NA	TRBD2	CASRGVLAGAEQYF	TGTGCCAGCAGGGGGGTTTTAGCGGGAGCCGAGCAGTACTTC
TRBV25-1	TRBJ2-7	NA	TRBD2	CASSDGLAGAAWYEQYF	TGTGCCAGCAGTGACGGACTAGCGGGAGCGGCTTGGTACGAGCAGTACTTC
TRBV5-4	TRBJ1-2	NA	NA	CATFPQTDRNGYTF	TGTGCCACCTTCCCCCAGACAGATCGGAATGGCTACACCTTC
TRBV7-9	TRBJ2-3	NA	NA	CASSLGRSTDTQYF	TGTGCCAGCAGCTTAGGGCGGAGCACAGATACGCAGTATTTT
TRBV30	TRBJ2-1	NA	NA	CAWRVANGNYNEQFF	TGTGCCTGGAGGGTCGCTAACGGGAACTACAATGAGCAGTTCTTC
TRBV7-9	TRBJ2-3	NA	NA	CASSPVSLGDTQYF	TGTGCCAGCAGCCCCGTGAGCCTCGGGGATACGCAGTATTTT
TRBV7-3	TRBJ2-6	NA	NA	CASSPGLGANVLTF	TGTGCCAGCAGCCCGGGACTTGGGGCCAACGTCCTGACTTTC